This entry lists 13 T cell receptor beta chains sequenced from one sample in a study of blood T cells in healthy people across ages. For the second PCR, which ran for roughly 7 to 11 cycles, a sample-barcoded 5' primer and a J-beta primer mix were used. TCRdb fed the 5' RACE reads into MiXCR, producing one record per CDR3 protein. The table shows 1.8 million or so distinct CDR3 sequences, with about two fifths occurring only once. Material: blood. All receptors come from a human donor in good health.

The V and J genes are TRBV20-1 and TRBJ1-5; the D gene is possibly TRBD1 (6 bases). In germline, CDR1 is DFQATT, CDR2 SNEGSKA (reference sequence). This CDR3 comprises 12 residues. V dropped 3 bases and J dropped 14 bases, with 17 bases sitting between them. The CDR3 DNA sequence: TGCAGTGCTAGGGATATCGGACAGACAGAGCATTTT. Its translation: CSARDIGQTEHF.

This clonotype came up many times. CDR3 nucleotide sequence: TGTGCCTGGAGTACAGGGGGCGAAGAGACCCAGTACTTC. Protein product: CAWSTGGEETQYF. The gene calls are TRBV30 and TRBJ2-5, with 9 positions matching TRBD1. After removal of 2 bases from V and 3 bases from J, the junction contained 1 base not matched to a gene. CDR3 size: 13 residues. Germline assignment: CDR1 GTSNPN and CDR2 SVGIG (reference sequence).

The genes are TRBV20-1 and TRBJ2-4, with TRBD1 identical over 9 bases. The closer fit of TRBJ2-7 to the DNA end suggests the J call may be wrong. Germline-derived CDR1 and CDR2 are DFQATT and SNEGSKA (reference sequence). The CDR3 runs 14 residues. CDR3 protein: CSADRDRASYEQYF. In DNA, the CDR3 is TGCAGTGCTGACCGGGACAGGGCCTCCTACGAGCAGTACTTC.

The V call is TRBV6-1, the J call TRBJ2-7; D is perhaps TRBD1 or TRBD2 (5 bases each). V dropped 4 bases and J dropped 7 bases, with 17 bases sitting between them. This CDR3 is 14 amino acids long. Germline V gene data show CDR1 as MNHNS and CDR2 as SASEGT. The DNA of the CDR3 is TGTGCCAGCAGTGCGTCGGGGCTAGCTTGGGAGCAGTACTTC. Translated, it gives CASSASGLAWEQYF.

This clonotype was detected a few times. J is TRBJ2-5 and V is TRBV24-1; 8 positions match TRBD1. The CDR3 loop spans 16 amino acids. After removal of 2 bases from V and 5 bases from J, the junction contained 9 bases not matched to a gene. Per germline, CDR1 KGHDR and CDR2 SFDVKD. In DNA, the CDR3 is TGTGCCACCAGTGATTCGGTGGCAGGGGGCATGGAGACCCAGTACTTC. Residues: CATSDSVAGGMETQYF.

This clonotype has just a few counts. The chain has TRBV4-2 and TRBJ1-5; D might be TRBD1 (5 bases). CDR3 length: 13 residues. Trimming pared 3 bases from V and 6 bases from J, leaving 9 bases between. The V gene's germline CDR1 is LGHNA and CDR2 YNFKEQ. CDR3 nucleotide sequence: TGTGCCAGCAGCCACGCAAGGGGTCAGCCCCAGCATTTT. Its protein product is CASSHARGQPQHF.

This clonotype was observed a handful of times. The chain combines TRBV6-1 with TRBJ1-1; no firm D call. The CDR3 has 16 residues. In germline, CDR1 is MNHNS, CDR2 SASEGT. Trimming removed 2 bases from V and 0 bases from J, with 13 bases in between. The CDR3 sequence: CASSEPESRMNTEAFF. CDR3 sequence (DNA): TGTGCCAGCAGTGAACCCGAGTCCAGAATGAACACTGAAGCTTTCTTT.

This clonotype was found once. This chain uses TRBV4-3 with TRBJ2-2, with a possible D match to TRBD1 (6 bases). From germline, CDR1 is LGHNA and CDR2 YSLEER. The CDR3 loop spans 10 amino acids. The CDR3 DNA reads TGCGCGGCAGGGGTCGGGGAGCTGTTTTTT. Encoded protein: CAAGVGELFF.

The chain couples TRBV20-1 to TRBJ2-4, with D maybe TRBD2 (7 bases). The better agreement between TRBJ2-7 and the DNA end casts doubt on the J call. CDR3 length: 12 residues. Germline V lookup: CDR1 DFQATT, CDR2 SNEGSKA (reference sequence). CDR3: CSAEGGEHEQYF. The CDR3 nucleotides are TGCAGTGCAGAAGGGGGGGAACACGAGCAGTACTTC.

This clonotype was observed a handful of times. V usage is TRBV20-1 and J usage is TRBJ2-5, with D tentatively TRBD2 (5 bases). CDR3 length equals 12 residues. V lost 4 bases to trimming and J lost 5 bases, with 11 bases between them. Germline V CDR1 and CDR2: DFQATT, SNEGSKA (reference sequence). The CDR3 region has the DNA TGCAGTGCTACCCCCTCGGGGGAGACCCAGTACTTC. This translates into CSATPSGETQYF.

A single count supports this clonotype. The CDR3 here is CSVEAGRKETQYF. The CDR3 bases are TGCAGCGTTGAGGCGGGACGGAAAGAGACCCAGTACTTC. The V and J genes are TRBV29-1 and TRBJ2-5, with a possible D match to TRBD2 (6 bases). Germline-derived CDR1 and CDR2 are SQVTM and ANQGSEA. Trimming took 3 bases from V and 3 from J, leaving 11 bases between them. This CDR3 is 13 amino acids long.

This chain joins TRBV5-5 and TRBJ2-5; D ambiguous. The J call could be wrong; TRBJ2-7 is a better fit for the DNA end. Germline assignment: CDR1 SGHKS and CDR2 YYEKEE (reference sequence). The CDR3 sequence is 14 residues long. Here the CDR3 DNA reads TGTGCCAGCAGCTTGGTCCCGATGTACTACGAGCAGTACTTC. As protein: CASSLVPMYYEQYF.

This clonotype came up a few times. The chain couples TRBV5-1 to TRBJ2-2, with a weak D call TRBD1 (6 bases). The germline CDR1 and CDR2 sequences are SGHRS and YFSETQ. The CDR3 loop spans 14 amino acids. V lost 4 bases and J 4 bases, leaving 11 bases between the germline ends. The CDR3 loop is CASSHQGSTGELFF. CDR3 sequence (DNA): TGCGCCAGCAGCCATCAGGGGAGCACCGGGGAGCTGTTTTTT.